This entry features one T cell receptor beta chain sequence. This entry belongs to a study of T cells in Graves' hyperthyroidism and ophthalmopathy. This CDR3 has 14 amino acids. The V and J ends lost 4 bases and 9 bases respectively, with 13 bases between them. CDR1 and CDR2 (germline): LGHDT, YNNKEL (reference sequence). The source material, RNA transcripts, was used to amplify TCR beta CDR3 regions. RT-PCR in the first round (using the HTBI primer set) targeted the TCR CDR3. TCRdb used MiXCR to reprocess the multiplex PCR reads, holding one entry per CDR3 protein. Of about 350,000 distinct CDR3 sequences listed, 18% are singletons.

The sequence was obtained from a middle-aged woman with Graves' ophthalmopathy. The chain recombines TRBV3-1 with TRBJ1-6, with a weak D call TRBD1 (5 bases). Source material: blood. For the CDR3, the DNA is TGTGCCAGCAGCCGGGCGCACCAGGGTTCACCCCTCCACTTT. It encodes CASSRAHQGSPLHF. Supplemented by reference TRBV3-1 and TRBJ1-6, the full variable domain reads DTAVSQTPKYLVTQMGNDKSIKCEQNLGHDTMYWYKQDSKKFLKIMFSYNNKELIINETVPNRFSPKSPDKAHLNLHINSLELGDSAVYFCASSRAHQGSPLHFGNGTRLTVT.